A selection of T cell receptor beta chains follows, all from one sample in a study of OX40 agonist ivuxolimab in advanced cancers. TCRdb keeps only in-frame clones here, not all; method: immunoSEQ multiplex PCR. This sample has approximately 91,000 clones; 70% to 90% occur once, and the top ten carry 0.45% to 0.55%. Sequencing used CD4+ or CD8+ T cells sorted from blood, obtained in a trial of the OX40 agonist ivuxolimab. These receptors originate from an adult with an advanced solid tumor such as melanoma, head and neck, liver or kidney cancer. Each CDR3 is given with its conserved first and last residue. D genes are given only for firm matches. Expanded clones are given a class, and other clones once, few, many or no size at all.

d_gene: TRBD1
v_gene: TRBV9
len: 14
j_gene: TRBJ2-2
abundance: .
CDR3aa: CASSAQTGAGELFF
CDR3nt: TGTGCCAGCAGCGCCCAGACAGGGGCAGGGGAGCTGTTTTTT

d_gene: .
v_gene: TRBV6-6
len: 13
j_gene: TRBJ1-2
abundance: .
CDR3aa: CASEEQANYGYTF
CDR3nt: TGTGCCAGCGAGGAACAGGCAAACTATGGCTACACCTTC

d_gene: TRBD1
v_gene: TRBV2
len: 13
j_gene: TRBJ1-2
abundance: once
CDR3aa: CASLQTGAYGYTF
CDR3nt: TGTGCCAGCCTCCAGACAGGGGCCTATGGCTACACCTTC

d_gene: .
v_gene: TRBV5-4
len: 16
j_gene: TRBJ2-5
abundance: .
CDR3aa: CASSIRGISGKETQYF
CDR3nt: TGTGCCAGCAGCATAAGGGGGATCTCAGGAAAAGAGACCCAGTACTTC

d_gene: .
v_gene: TRBV4-1
len: 17
j_gene: TRBJ2-2
abundance: .
CDR3aa: CASSQGGVGPNTGELFF
CDR3nt: TGCGCCAGCAGCCAAGGAGGGGTAGGGCCGAACACCGGGGAGCTGTTTTTT

d_gene: TRBD1
v_gene: TRBV19
len: 14
j_gene: TRBJ1-4
abundance: .
CDR3aa: CASSPRDRDEKLFF
CDR3nt: TGTGCCAGTAGTCCCCGGGACAGGGATGAAAAACTGTTTTTT

d_gene: .
v_gene: TRBV7-8
len: 14
j_gene: TRBJ2-2
abundance: .
CDR3aa: CASSVWTVTGELFF
CDR3nt: TGTGCCAGCAGCGTCTGGACAGTAACCGGGGAGCTGTTTTTT

d_gene: TRBD2
v_gene: TRBV27
len: 19
j_gene: TRBJ2-5
abundance: .
CDR3aa: CASRPGVGSSSGGGETQYF
CDR3nt: TGTGCCAGCAGGCCAGGGGTGGGCTCATCTAGCGGGGGAGGGGAGACCCAGTACTTC

d_gene: .
v_gene: TRBV9
len: 14
j_gene: TRBJ1-5
abundance: .
CDR3aa: CASSKGVNNQPQHF
CDR3nt: TGTGCCAGCAGCAAGGGGGTTAATAATCAGCCCCAGCATTTT

d_gene: .
v_gene: TRBV18
len: 13
j_gene: TRBJ1-5
abundance: once
CDR3aa: CASSRLGNQPQHF
CDR3nt: TGTGCCAGCTCACGCTTGGGGAATCAGCCCCAGCATTTT

d_gene: .
v_gene: TRBV6-1
len: 13
j_gene: TRBJ1-5
abundance: .
CDR3aa: CASLATPGQPQHF
CDR3nt: TGTGCCAGCCTGGCAACTCCGGGTCAGCCCCAGCATTTT

d_gene: TRBD2
v_gene: TRBV7-2
len: 16
j_gene: TRBJ2-3
abundance: .
CDR3aa: CASSPRRELSTDTQYF
CDR3nt: TGTGCCAGCAGCCCACGGCGGGAGCTAAGCACAGATACGCAGTATTTT

d_gene: .
v_gene: TRBV5-1
len: 12
j_gene: TRBJ2-5
abundance: .
CDR3aa: CASRVGQETQYF
CDR3nt: TGCGCCAGCAGAGTTGGACAAGAGACCCAGTACTTC

d_gene: .
v_gene: TRBV5-4
len: 16
j_gene: TRBJ2-2
abundance: few
CDR3aa: CASSLASGVNTGELFF
CDR3nt: TGTGCCAGCAGCTTGGCGAGTGGGGTGAACACCGGGGAGCTGTTTTTT

d_gene: .
v_gene: TRBV6-6
len: 15
j_gene: TRBJ1-1
abundance: .
CDR3aa: CASSYVSAMNTEAFF
CDR3nt: TGTGCCAGCAGTTACGTCTCGGCCATGAACACTGAAGCTTTCTTT

d_gene: .
v_gene: TRBV4-1
len: 16
j_gene: TRBJ1-1
abundance: .
CDR3aa: CASSQGVGGMFTEAFF
CDR3nt: TGCGCCAGCAGCCAAGGGGTAGGAGGGATGTTCACTGAAGCTTTCTTT

d_gene: TRBD1
v_gene: TRBV10-3
len: 14
j_gene: TRBJ1-2
abundance: .
CDR3aa: CAISALDRENGYTF
CDR3nt: TGTGCCATCAGTGCCCTGGACAGGGAAAATGGCTACACCTTC

d_gene: .
v_gene: TRBV7-9
len: 13
j_gene: TRBJ1-1
abundance: .
CDR3aa: CASSSGGGTEAFF
CDR3nt: TGTGCCAGCAGCTCCGGAGGGGGAACTGAAGCTTTCTTT

d_gene: .
v_gene: TRBV5-1
len: 14
j_gene: TRBJ1-1
abundance: .
CDR3aa: CASSSGYPNTEAFF
CDR3nt: TGCGCCAGCAGCTCCGGTTACCCGAACACTGAAGCTTTCTTT

d_gene: .
v_gene: TRBV6-1
len: 15
j_gene: TRBJ1-5
abundance: .
CDR3aa: CASSTHWGEGQPQHF
CDR3nt: TGTGCCAGCAGTACGCATTGGGGGGAGGGTCAGCCCCAGCATTTT

d_gene: .
v_gene: TRBV11-3
len: 14
j_gene: TRBJ2-2
abundance: .
CDR3aa: CASTSGPNTGELFF
CDR3nt: TGTGCCAGCACCAGTGGGCCGAACACCGGGGAGCTGTTTTTT

d_gene: .
v_gene: TRBV7-8
len: 15
j_gene: TRBJ1-4
abundance: .
CDR3aa: CASSEGGLANEKLFF
CDR3nt: TGTGCCAGCAGCGAAGGGGGATTGGCTAATGAAAAACTGTTTTTT

d_gene: TRBD1
v_gene: TRBV7-9
len: 16
j_gene: TRBJ1-1
abundance: .
CDR3aa: CASSSTQGAVNTEAFF
CDR3nt: TGTGCCAGCAGCTCCACACAGGGGGCGGTGAACACTGAAGCTTTCTTT

d_gene: TRBD2
v_gene: TRBV5-4
len: 15
j_gene: TRBJ2-7
abundance: .
CDR3aa: CASRGLAGATYEQYF
CDR3nt: TGTGCCAGCAGGGGTCTAGCGGGGGCCACCTACGAGCAGTACTTC

d_gene: TRBD1
v_gene: TRBV7-2
len: 13
j_gene: TRBJ1-1
abundance: .
CDR3aa: CASSLAQGAEAFF
CDR3nt: TGTGCCAGCAGCTTAGCGCAGGGGGCTGAAGCTTTCTTT

d_gene: .
v_gene: TRBV4-3
len: 14
j_gene: TRBJ2-7
abundance: .
CDR3aa: CASSQAYRSYEQYF
CDR3nt: TGCGCCAGCAGCCAAGCCTACAGGTCCTACGAGCAGTACTTC

d_gene: .
v_gene: TRBV6-5
len: 14
j_gene: TRBJ2-5
abundance: .
CDR3aa: CASRTGQIQETQYF
CDR3nt: TGTGCCAGCAGGACGGGGCAGATACAAGAGACCCAGTACTTC

d_gene: .
v_gene: TRBV18
len: 14
j_gene: TRBJ1-1
abundance: .
CDR3aa: CASSPNGVNTEAFF
CDR3nt: TGTGCCAGCTCACCTAACGGGGTGAACACTGAAGCTTTCTTT

d_gene: .
v_gene: TRBV6-5
len: 13
j_gene: TRBJ1-1
abundance: .
CDR3aa: CASSYSFGTEAFF
CDR3nt: TGTGCCAGCAGTTACTCGTTCGGCACTGAAGCTTTCTTT

d_gene: .
v_gene: TRBV7-9
len: 14
j_gene: TRBJ1-6
abundance: .
CDR3aa: CASSSYRELSPLHF
CDR3nt: TGTGCCAGCAGCTCCTACAGGGAACTTTCACCCCTCCACTTT

d_gene: .
v_gene: TRBV11-2
len: 19
j_gene: TRBJ2-6
abundance: .
CDR3aa: CASSHGGRGMGTGANVLTF
CDR3nt: TGTGCCAGCAGCCATGGGGGGCGCGGAATGGGTACTGGGGCCAACGTCCTGACTTTC

d_gene: .
v_gene: TRBV28
len: 13
j_gene: TRBJ1-1
abundance: .
CDR3aa: CASSRGLNTEAFF
CDR3nt: TGTGCCAGCAGTCGGGGCCTGAACACTGAAGCTTTCTTT

d_gene: TRBD2
v_gene: TRBV5-4
len: 13
j_gene: TRBJ2-5
abundance: .
CDR3aa: CASSRGGQETQYF
CDR3nt: TGTGCCAGCAGCCGGGGGGGCCAAGAGACCCAGTACTTC

d_gene: .
v_gene: TRBV6-1
len: 15
j_gene: TRBJ1-6
abundance: .
CDR3aa: CASSEMGGGNSPLHF
CDR3nt: TGTGCCAGCAGTGAGATGGGGGGGGGAAATTCACCCCTCCACTTT

d_gene: .
v_gene: TRBV7-7
len: 15
j_gene: TRBJ2-5
abundance: .
CDR3aa: CASSFGQGRRETQYF
CDR3nt: TGTGCCAGCAGCTTTGGGCAGGGGCGTAGAGAGACCCAGTACTTC

d_gene: .
v_gene: TRBV7-9
len: 15
j_gene: TRBJ1-4
abundance: .
CDR3aa: CASTTGSSTNEKLFF
CDR3nt: TGTGCCAGCACCACCGGATCCTCGACTAATGAAAAACTGTTTTTT

d_gene: .
v_gene: TRBV10-1
len: 11
j_gene: TRBJ1-1
abundance: .
CDR3aa: CATSSDTEAFF
CDR3nt: TGCGCCACCTCCTCCGACACTGAAGCTTTCTTT

d_gene: .
v_gene: TRBV5-4
len: 16
j_gene: TRBJ1-2
abundance: .
CDR3aa: CASSSLFRGSSYGYTF
CDR3nt: TGTGCCAGCAGCTCCCTCTTTAGGGGTTCGAGTTATGGCTACACCTTC

d_gene: .
v_gene: TRBV19
len: 12
j_gene: TRBJ2-5
abundance: .
CDR3aa: CASRAGPETQYF
CDR3nt: TGTGCGTCCCGGGCAGGGCCCGAGACCCAGTACTTC

d_gene: TRBD1
v_gene: TRBV7-2
len: 16
j_gene: TRBJ2-3
abundance: .
CDR3aa: CASSSVPGQGPDTQYF
CDR3nt: TGTGCCAGCAGCTCCGTCCCGGGACAGGGGCCAGATACGCAGTATTTT

d_gene: .
v_gene: TRBV19
len: 13
j_gene: TRBJ1-5
abundance: .
CDR3aa: CASSILGDQPQHF
CDR3nt: TGTGCCAGTAGTATATTGGGGGATCAGCCCCAGCATTTT

d_gene: .
v_gene: TRBV5-1
len: 13
j_gene: TRBJ1-1
abundance: .
CDR3aa: CASSLEGFSEAFF
CDR3nt: TGCGCCAGCAGCTTGGAGGGATTTAGTGAAGCTTTCTTT

d_gene: TRBD2
v_gene: TRBV5-1
len: 17
j_gene: TRBJ2-5
abundance: .
CDR3aa: CASSAGTSGGALETQYF
CDR3nt: TGCGCCAGCAGCGCTGGGACTAGCGGGGGGGCCTTGGAGACCCAGTACTTC

d_gene: TRBD1
v_gene: TRBV20-1
len: 11
j_gene: TRBJ1-1
abundance: once
CDR3aa: CSARDPTGAFF
CDR3nt: TGCAGTGCTAGAGATCCGACAGGGGCTTTCTTT

d_gene: .
v_gene: TRBV19
len: 13
j_gene: TRBJ1-1
abundance: .
CDR3aa: CASSPGTWPRAFF
CDR3nt: TGTGCCAGTAGTCCTGGGACTTGGCCACGGGCTTTCTTT

d_gene: TRBD2
v_gene: TRBV4-3
len: 21
j_gene: TRBJ2-1
abundance: .
CDR3aa: CASSQDLGPAGGVSSYNEQFF
CDR3nt: TGCGCCAGCAGCCAAGATCTCGGTCCAGCGGGGGGCGTCAGCTCCTACAATGAGCAGTTCTTC

d_gene: TRBD1
v_gene: TRBV29-1
len: 13
j_gene: TRBJ1-2
abundance: once
CDR3aa: CSGRGTGTGGYTF
CDR3nt: TGCAGCGGCCGTGGGACAGGGACAGGAGGCTACACCTTC

d_gene: .
v_gene: TRBV6-6
len: 15
j_gene: TRBJ1-5
abundance: .
CDR3aa: CASSPQGLGNQPQHF
CDR3nt: TGTGCCAGCAGTCCACAGGGTTTAGGCAATCAGCCCCAGCATTTT

d_gene: .
v_gene: TRBV5-5
len: 12
j_gene: TRBJ2-3
abundance: .
CDR3aa: CASTSSYDPQYF
CDR3nt: TGTGCCAGCACCTCATCATATGATCCGCAGTATTTT

d_gene: TRBD1
v_gene: TRBV4-2
len: 14
j_gene: TRBJ2-1
abundance: .
CDR3aa: CASSQVNGQGRQFF
CDR3nt: TGTGCCAGCAGCCAAGTAAACGGACAGGGTAGGCAGTTCTTC

d_gene: .
v_gene: TRBV18
len: 16
j_gene: TRBJ1-4
abundance: .
CDR3aa: CASSLYTGATNEKLFF
CDR3nt: TGTGCCAGCTCACTTTATACAGGAGCAACTAATGAAAAACTGTTTTTT

d_gene: TRBD1
v_gene: TRBV14
len: 15
j_gene: TRBJ1-2
abundance: .
CDR3aa: CASSRTGAANYGYTF
CDR3nt: TGTGCCAGCAGCCGGACAGGGGCGGCTAACTATGGCTACACCTTC

d_gene: .
v_gene: TRBV6-1
len: 12
j_gene: TRBJ2-7
abundance: .
CDR3aa: CASSDRGYEQYF
CDR3nt: TGTGCCAGCAGTGACAGGGGATACGAGCAGTACTTC

d_gene: TRBD1
v_gene: TRBV6-5
len: 16
j_gene: TRBJ1-2
abundance: .
CDR3aa: CASSYSRQGANYGYTF
CDR3nt: TGTGCCAGCAGTTACTCGAGGCAGGGGGCTAACTATGGCTACACCTTC